Described below is a single TCR beta chain sequence and its context. Across 20 to 25 US areas, participants ranged in age from about 18 to 90 years. Clinical history as reported by participants underpinned cohort assignment. From germline, CDR1 is SGHAT and CDR2 FQNNGV. Trimming took off 5 bases at V and 3 bases at J, with 11 bases between the two ends. This CDR3 contains 13 residues. The data were taken from a study of blood T cell repertoires in COVID-19. Per the study methods: Estimation of nucleated cell counts relied on the amplification of reference gene primers. Assay: immunoSEQ multiplex PCR; the TCRdb copy retains only in-frame clones and omits some. The D gene and trimming were derived from the DNA, and the V and J assignments and clone size from that table. The top ten clones hold more than 2.5% of a sample with about 220,000 clones, 88% of them seen once.

Sequenced sample: PBMCs or T cells enriched from blood (not recorded which). The chain links TRBV11-2 to TRBJ2-7; D may be TRBD1 (6 bases). The clonotype comes from a woman younger than 45 who had recovered from COVID-19. This CDR3 reads CASSADSYYEQYF. The CDR3 DNA sequence: TGTGCCAGCAGCGCGGACAGCTACTACGAGCAGTACTTC.